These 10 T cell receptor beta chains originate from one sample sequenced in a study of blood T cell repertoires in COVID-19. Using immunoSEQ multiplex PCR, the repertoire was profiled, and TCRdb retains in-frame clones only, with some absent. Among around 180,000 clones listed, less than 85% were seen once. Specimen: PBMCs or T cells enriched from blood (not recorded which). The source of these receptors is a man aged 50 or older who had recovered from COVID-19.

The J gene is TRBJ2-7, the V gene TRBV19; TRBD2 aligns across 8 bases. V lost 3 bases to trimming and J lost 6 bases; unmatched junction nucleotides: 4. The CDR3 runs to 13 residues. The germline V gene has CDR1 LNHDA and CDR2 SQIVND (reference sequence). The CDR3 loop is CASSMLAGLEQYF. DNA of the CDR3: TGTGCCAGTAGTATGCTAGCGGGTCTCGAGCAGTACTTC.

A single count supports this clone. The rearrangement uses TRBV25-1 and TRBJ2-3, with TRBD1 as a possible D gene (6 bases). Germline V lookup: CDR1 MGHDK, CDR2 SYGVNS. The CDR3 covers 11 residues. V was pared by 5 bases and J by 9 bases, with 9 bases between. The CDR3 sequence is CASSRGGTQYF. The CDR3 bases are TGTGCCAGCAGTAGAGGGGGAACGCAGTATTTT.

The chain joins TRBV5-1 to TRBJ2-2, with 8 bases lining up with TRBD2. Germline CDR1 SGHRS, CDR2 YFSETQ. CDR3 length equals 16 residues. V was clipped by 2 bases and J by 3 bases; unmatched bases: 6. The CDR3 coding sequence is TGCGCCAGCAGCTTCCTCGCAGCGGGGGACACCGGGGAGCTGTTTTTT. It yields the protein CASSFLAAGDTGELFF.

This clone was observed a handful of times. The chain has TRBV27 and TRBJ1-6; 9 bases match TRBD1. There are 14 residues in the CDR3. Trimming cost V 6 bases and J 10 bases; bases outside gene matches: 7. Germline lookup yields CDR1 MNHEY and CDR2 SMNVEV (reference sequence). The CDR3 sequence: CASSPGQGWSPLHF. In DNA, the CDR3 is TGTGCCAGCAGCCCGGGACAGGGTTGGTCACCCCTCCACTTT.

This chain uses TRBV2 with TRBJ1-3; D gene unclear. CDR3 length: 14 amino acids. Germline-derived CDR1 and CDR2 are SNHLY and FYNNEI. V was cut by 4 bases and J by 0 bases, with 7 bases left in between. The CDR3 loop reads CASSVGTSGNTIYF. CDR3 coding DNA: TGTGCCAGCAGTGTTGGCACCTCTGGAAACACCATATATTTT.

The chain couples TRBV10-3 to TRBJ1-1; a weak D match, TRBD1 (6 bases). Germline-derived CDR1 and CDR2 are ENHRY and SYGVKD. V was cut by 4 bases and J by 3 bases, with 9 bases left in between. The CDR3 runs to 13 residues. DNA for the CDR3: TGTGCCATCAGTGGTACAGGGTACACTGAAGCTTTCTTT. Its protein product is CAISGTGYTEAFF.

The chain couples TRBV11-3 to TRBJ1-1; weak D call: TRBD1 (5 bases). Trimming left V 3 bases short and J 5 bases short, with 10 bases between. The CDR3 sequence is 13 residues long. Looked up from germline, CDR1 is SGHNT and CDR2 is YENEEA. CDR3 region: CASSFTAGTEAFF. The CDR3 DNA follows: TGTGCCAGCAGCTTTACGGCAGGGACTGAAGCTTTCTTT.

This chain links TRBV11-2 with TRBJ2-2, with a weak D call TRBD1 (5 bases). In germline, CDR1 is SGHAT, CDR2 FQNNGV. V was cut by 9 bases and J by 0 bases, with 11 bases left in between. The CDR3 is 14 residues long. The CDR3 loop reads CASRLGANTGELFF. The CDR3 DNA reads TGTGCCAGTCGGCTAGGGGCGAACACCGGGGAGCTGTTTTTT.

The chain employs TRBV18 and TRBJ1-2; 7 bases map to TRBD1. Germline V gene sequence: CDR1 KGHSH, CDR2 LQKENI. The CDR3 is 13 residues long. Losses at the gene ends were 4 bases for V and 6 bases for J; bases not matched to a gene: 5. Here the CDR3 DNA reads TGTGCCAGCTCACTAGGGACAGCGAATGGCTACACCTTC. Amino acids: CASSLGTANGYTF.

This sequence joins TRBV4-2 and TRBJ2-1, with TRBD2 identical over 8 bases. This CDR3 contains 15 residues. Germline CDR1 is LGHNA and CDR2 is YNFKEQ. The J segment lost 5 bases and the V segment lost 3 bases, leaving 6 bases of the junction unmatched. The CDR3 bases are TGTGCCAGCAGCCACACTAGCGGACTAGACAATGAGCAGTTCTTC. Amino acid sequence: CASSHTSGLDNEQFF.